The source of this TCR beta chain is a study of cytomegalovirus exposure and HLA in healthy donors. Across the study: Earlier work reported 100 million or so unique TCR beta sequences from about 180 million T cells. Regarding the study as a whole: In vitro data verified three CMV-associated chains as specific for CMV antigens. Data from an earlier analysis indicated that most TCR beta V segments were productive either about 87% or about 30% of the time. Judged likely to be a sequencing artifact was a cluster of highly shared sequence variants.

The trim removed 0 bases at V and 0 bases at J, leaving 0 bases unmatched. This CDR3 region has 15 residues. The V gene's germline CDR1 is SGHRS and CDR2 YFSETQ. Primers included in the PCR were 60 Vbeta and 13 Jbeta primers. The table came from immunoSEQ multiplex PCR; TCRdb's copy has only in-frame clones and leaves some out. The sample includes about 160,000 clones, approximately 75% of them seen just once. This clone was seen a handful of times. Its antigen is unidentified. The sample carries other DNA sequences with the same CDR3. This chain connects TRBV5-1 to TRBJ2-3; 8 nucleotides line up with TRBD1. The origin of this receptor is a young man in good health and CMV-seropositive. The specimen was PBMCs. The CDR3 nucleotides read TGCGCCAGCAGCTTGGGACAGGGGAGCACAGATACGCAGTATTTT. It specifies CASSLGQGSTDTQYF.